This T cell receptor beta chain emerged from a study of neurological immune-mediated disorders. General observations from the study: Among expanded clones, no CDR3 amino acid sequences were shared across subjects, a pattern suggesting private repertoires in all groups. A possible signature appeared as one related-CDR3 cluster, in which phylogenetic grouping placed the repertoires of 18 of 34 multiple sclerosis patients.

Synthesis of cDNA was performed by 5'RACE using 10-nucleotide random UMIs. TCRdb redid the calling of the 5' RACE reads with MiXCR, one entry per CDR3 protein. The profile covers some 38,000 distinct CDR3 sequences, with about 3.2% appearing a single time and about 8.3% taken by the ten largest. In its sample, this clonotype ranks as medium-sized (0.01 to 0.1%). Antigen specificity is unknown. Time point here: longitudinal time-point 1 (baseline). The CDR3 is 13 amino acids. Germline trimming cut 11 bases from V and 6 bases from J; bases unmatched to any gene: 11. Germline loops: CDR1 ENHRY, CDR2 SYGVKD.

The specimen sequenced was PBMCs. V and J are TRBV10-3 and TRBJ2-7; 9 bases align to TRBD2. This receptor was obtained from a woman in her sixties or seventies with multiple sclerosis. The CDR3 DNA is TGTGCCGCAAGGGAGGCTAGCGGGGTCGAGCAGTACTTC. Its translation: CAAREASGVEQYF.